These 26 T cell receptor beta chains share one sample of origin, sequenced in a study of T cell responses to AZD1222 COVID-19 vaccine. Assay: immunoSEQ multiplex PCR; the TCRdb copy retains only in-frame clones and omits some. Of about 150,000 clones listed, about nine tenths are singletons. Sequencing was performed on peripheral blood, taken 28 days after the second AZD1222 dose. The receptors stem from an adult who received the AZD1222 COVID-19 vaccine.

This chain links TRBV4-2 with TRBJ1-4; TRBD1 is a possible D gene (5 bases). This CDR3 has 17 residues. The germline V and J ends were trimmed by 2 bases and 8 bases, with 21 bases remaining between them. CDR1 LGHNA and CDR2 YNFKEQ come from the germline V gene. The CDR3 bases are TGTGCCAGCAGCCAAAACACCGCAAGGGAACGGGGGGAAAAACTGTTTTTT. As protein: CASSQNTARERGEKLFF.

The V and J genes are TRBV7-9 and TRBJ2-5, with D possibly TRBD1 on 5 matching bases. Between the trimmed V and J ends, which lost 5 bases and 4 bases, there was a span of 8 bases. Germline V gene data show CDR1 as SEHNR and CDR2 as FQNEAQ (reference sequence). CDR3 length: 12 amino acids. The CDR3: CASSLQGETQYF. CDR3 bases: TGTGCCAGCAGCCTTCAGGGAGAGACCCAGTACTTC.

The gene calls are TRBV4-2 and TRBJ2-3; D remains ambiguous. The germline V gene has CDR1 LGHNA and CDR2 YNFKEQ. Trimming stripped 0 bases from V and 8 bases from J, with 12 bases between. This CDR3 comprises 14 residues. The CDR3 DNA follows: TGTGCCAGCAGCCAAGATCTATCATTCGCTACGCAGTATTTT. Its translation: CASSQDLSFATQYF.

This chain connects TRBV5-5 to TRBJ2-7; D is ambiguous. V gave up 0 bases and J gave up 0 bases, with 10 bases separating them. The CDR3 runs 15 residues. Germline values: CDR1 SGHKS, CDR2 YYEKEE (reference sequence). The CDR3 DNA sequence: TGTGCCAGCAGCTTGGTAAGGGATCCCTCCTACGAGCAGTACTTC. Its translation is CASSLVRDPSYEQYF. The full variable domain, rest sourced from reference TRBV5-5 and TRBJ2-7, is DAGVTQSPTHLIKTRGQQVTLRCSPISGHKSVSWYQQVLGQGPQFIFQYYEKEERGRGNFPDRFSARQFPNYSSELNVNALLLGDSALYLCASSLVRDPSYEQYFGPGTRLTVT.

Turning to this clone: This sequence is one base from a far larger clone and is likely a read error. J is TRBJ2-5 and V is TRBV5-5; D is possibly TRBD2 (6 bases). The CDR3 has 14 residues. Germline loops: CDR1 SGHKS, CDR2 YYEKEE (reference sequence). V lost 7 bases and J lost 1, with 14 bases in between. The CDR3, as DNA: TGTGCCAGCTGCGTCCGGGAGCCCCAAGAGACCCAGTACTTC. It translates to CASCVREPQETQYF.

In nucleotides, the CDR3 is TGTGCCAGCAGCGTCGATCCGGGACAGATCTACGAGCAGTACTTC. It encodes CASSVDPGQIYEQYF. The chain has TRBV9 and TRBJ2-7; 7 nucleotides line up with TRBD1. This CDR3 has 15 amino acids. From germline, CDR1 is SGDLS and CDR2 YYNGEE. With V trimmed by 2 bases and J by 3 bases, 8 bases remained unmatched.

The CDR3 protein is CASSLVQGRGSGELFF. The DNA of the CDR3 is TGTGCCAGCAGTTTGGTACAGGGTAGGGGGTCCGGGGAGCTGTTTTTT. The rearrangement joins TRBV27 to TRBJ2-2, with TRBD1 as a possible D gene (6 bases). CDR3 length equals 16 residues. Between the trimmed V and J ends, which lost 3 bases and 6 bases, there was a span of 17 bases. Germline V CDR1 and CDR2: MNHEY, SMNVEV (reference sequence).

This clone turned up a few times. CDR3 amino acids: CASSLGGTGTQYF. The CDR3 DNA follows: TGTGCCAGCAGCTTAGGTGGTACTGGTACGCAGTATTTT. The chain employs TRBV7-6 and TRBJ2-3; no definite D call. The CDR3 is made up of 13 amino acids. Germline loops: CDR1 SGHVS, CDR2 FNYEAQ. Trimming took 1 base from V and 8 from J, leaving 10 bases between them.

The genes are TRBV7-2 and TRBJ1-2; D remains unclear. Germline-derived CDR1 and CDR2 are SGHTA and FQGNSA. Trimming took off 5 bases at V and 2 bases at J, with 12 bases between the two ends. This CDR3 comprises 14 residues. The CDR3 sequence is CASSPYGPNYGYTF. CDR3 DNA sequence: TGTGCCAGCAGCCCTTACGGACCAAACTATGGCTACACCTTC.

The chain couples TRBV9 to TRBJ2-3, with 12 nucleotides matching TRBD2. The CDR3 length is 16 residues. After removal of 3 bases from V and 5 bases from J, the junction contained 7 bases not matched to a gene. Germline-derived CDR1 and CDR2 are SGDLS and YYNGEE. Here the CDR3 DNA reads TGTGCCAGCAGCGCTAGCGGGAGGGCCGGTAGAGATACGCAGTATTTT. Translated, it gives CASSASGRAGRDTQYF.

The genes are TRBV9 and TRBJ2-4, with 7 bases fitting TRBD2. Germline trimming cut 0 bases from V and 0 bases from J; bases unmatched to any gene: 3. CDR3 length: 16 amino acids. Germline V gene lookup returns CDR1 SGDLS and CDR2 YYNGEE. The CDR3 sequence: CASSVDTSVAKNIQYF. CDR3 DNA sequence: TGTGCCAGCAGCGTAGATACTAGCGTAGCCAAAAACATTCAGTACTTC.

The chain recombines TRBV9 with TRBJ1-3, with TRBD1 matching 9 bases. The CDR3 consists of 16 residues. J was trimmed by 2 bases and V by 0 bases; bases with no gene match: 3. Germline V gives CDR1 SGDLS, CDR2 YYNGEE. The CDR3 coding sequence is TGTGCCAGCAGCGTAGGTGGGACAGGGCCTGGAAACACCATATATTTT. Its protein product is CASSVGGTGPGNTIYF. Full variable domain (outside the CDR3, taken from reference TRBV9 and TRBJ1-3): DSGVTQTPKHLITATGQRVTLRCSPRSGDLSVYWYQQSLDQGLQFLIQYYNGEERAKGNILERFSAQQFPDLHSELNLSSLELGDSALYFCASSVGGTGPGNTIYFGEGSWLTVV.

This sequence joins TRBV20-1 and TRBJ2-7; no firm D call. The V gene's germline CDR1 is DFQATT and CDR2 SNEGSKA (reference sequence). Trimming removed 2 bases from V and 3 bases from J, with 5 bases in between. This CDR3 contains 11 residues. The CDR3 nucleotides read TGCAGTGCTAGACCCCTCTACGAGCAGTACTTC. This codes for CSARPLYEQYF.

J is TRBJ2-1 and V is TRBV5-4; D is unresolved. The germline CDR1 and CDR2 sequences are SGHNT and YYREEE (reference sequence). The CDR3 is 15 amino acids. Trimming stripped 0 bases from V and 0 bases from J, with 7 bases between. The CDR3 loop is CASSLDLTSYNEQFF. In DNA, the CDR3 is TGTGCCAGCAGCTTGGACCTGACCTCCTACAATGAGCAGTTCTTC.

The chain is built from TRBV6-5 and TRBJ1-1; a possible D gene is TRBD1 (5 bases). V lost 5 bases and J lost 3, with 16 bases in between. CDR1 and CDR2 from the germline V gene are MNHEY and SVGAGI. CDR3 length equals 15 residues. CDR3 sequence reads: CASSLEQGSYTEAFF. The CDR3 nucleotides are TGTGCCAGCAGTCTAGAGCAGGGTAGCTACACTGAAGCTTTCTTT.

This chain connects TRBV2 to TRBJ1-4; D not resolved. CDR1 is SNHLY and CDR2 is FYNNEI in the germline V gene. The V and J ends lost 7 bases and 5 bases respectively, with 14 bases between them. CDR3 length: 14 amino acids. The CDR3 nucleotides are TGTGCCAGCACTCCGGGCAGGTACAATGAAAAACTGTTTTTT. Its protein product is CASTPGRYNEKLFF.

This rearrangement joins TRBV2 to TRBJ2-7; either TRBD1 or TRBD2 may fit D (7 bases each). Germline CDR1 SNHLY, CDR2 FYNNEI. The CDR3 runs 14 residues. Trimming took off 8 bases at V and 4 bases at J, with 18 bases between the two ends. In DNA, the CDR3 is TGTGCCAGCCTTCTTGACAGGGAGGGATACGAGCAGTACTTC. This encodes CASLLDREGYEQYF.

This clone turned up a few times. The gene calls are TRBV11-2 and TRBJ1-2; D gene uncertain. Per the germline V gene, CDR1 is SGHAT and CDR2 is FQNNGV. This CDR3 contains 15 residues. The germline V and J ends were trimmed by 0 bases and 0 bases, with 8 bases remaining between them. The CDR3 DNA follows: TGTGCCAGCAGCTTAGATTGGGGAACTAACTATGGCTACACCTTC. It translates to CASSLDWGTNYGYTF.

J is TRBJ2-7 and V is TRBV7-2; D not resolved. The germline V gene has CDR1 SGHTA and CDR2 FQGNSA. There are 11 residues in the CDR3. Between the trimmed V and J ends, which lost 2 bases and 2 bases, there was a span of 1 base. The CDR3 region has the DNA TGTGCCAGCAGCTTAACCTACGAGCAGTACTTC. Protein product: CASSLTYEQYF. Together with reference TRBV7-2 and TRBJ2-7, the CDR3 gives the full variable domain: GAGVSQSPSNKVTEKGKDVELRCDPISGHTALYWYRQSLGQGLEFLIYFQGNSAPDKSGLPSDRFSAERTGGSVSTLTIQRTQQEDSAVYLCASSLTYEQYFGPGTRLTVT.

CDR3 nucleotides: TGTGCCAGTAGTATCGCTGCAGGGGATCCTTCCGAGCAGTACTTC. Protein: CASSIAAGDPSEQYF. The rearrangement links TRBV19 to TRBJ2-7; a weak D match, TRBD1 (6 bases). The CDR3 has 15 residues. Trimming cost V 3 bases and J 6 bases, with 18 bases left between them. The V gene's germline CDR1 is LNHDA and CDR2 SQIVND (reference sequence).

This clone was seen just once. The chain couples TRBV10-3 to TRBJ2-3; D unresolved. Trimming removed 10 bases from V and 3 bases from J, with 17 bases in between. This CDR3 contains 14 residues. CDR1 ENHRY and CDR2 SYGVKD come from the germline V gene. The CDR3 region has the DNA TGTGCCAGCTCCTCAGGTACAACTACAGATACGCAGTATTTT. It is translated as CASSSGTTTDTQYF.

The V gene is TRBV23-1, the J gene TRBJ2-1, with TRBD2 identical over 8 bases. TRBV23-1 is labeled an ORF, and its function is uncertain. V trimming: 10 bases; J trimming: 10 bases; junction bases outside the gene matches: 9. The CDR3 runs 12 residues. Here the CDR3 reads CANGGVPTEQFF. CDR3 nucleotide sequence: TGCGCCAACGGGGGGGTCCCCACGGAGCAGTTCTTC.

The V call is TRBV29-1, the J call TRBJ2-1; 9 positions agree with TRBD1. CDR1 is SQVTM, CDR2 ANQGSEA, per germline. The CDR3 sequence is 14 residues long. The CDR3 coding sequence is TGCACCACAGGGACAGGGACGGAATACAATGAGCAGTTCTTC. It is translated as CTTGTGTEYNEQFF.

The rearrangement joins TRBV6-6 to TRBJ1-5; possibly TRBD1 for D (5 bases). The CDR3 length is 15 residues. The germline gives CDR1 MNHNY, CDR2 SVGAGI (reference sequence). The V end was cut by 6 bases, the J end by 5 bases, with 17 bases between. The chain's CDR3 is CASSPSGPGHQPQHF. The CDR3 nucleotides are TGTGCCAGCAGCCCCTCGGGACCGGGGCATCAGCCCCAGCATTTT.

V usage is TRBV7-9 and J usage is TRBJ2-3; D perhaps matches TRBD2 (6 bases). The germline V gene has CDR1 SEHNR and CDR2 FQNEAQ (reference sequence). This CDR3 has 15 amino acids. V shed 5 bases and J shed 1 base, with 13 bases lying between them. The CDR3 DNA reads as TGTGCCAGCAGCCCAGGACTACAAGGCACAGATACGCAGTATTTT. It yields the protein CASSPGLQGTDTQYF.

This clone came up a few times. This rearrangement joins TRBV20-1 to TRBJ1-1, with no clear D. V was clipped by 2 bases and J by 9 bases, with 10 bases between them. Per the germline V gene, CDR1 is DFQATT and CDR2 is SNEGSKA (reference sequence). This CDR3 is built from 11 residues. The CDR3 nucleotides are TGCAGTGCTAGAAGAGCCAGCCAAGCTTTCTTT. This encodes CSARRASQAFF.